Judged by abundance, the clone carrying this T cell receptor beta chain is medium-sized. Its specificity is not known. The CDR3 consists of 16 residues. Germline loops: CDR1 SGHNT, CDR2 YYREEE (reference sequence). V dropped 5 bases and J dropped 4; count of bases not matched to a gene: 11. Produced via immunoSEQ multiplex PCR; TCRdb's table is partial and in-frame only. The sample contains under 90,000 clones, 75% to 85% of which appear only once. The data originate from a study of T cell clones after liver transplantation. Study details: Apart from a few HCV-positive recipients, transplants were for non-autoimmune, non-viral reasons. General study findings and limits: These preliminary findings come from unstandardized post-transplant sampling times.

The input for sequencing was CD4+ T cells from blood, taken before liver transplant. The sequence derives from a human donor who received a liver transplant. The chain couples TRBV5-4 to TRBJ2-1; 8 nucleotides line up with TRBD1. CDR3 in DNA: TGTGCCAGCAGACAATGGGGGGACAGGAGATACAATGAGCAGTTCTTC. It is translated as CASRQWGDRRYNEQFF.